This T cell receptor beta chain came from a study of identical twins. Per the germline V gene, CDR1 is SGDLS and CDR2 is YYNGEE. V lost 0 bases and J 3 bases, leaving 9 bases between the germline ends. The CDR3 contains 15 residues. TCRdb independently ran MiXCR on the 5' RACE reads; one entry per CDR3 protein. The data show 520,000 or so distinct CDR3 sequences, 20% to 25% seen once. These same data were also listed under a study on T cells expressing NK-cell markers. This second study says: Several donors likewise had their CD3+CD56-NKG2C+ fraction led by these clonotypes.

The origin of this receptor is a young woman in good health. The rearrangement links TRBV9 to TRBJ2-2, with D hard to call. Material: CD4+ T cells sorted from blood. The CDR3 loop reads CASSVEPGYTGELFF. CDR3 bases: TGTGCCAGCAGCGTAGAGCCCGGCTACACCGGGGAGCTGTTTTTT.